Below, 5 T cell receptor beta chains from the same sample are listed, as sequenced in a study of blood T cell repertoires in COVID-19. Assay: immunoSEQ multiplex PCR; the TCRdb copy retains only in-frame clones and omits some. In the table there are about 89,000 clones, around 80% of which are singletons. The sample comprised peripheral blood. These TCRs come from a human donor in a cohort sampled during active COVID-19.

DNA of the CDR3: TGTGCCAGTAGTAGTAGAGGGCTACTTGACGAGCAGTTCTTC. Translating gives CASSSRGLLDEQFF. The rearrangement joins TRBV19 to TRBJ2-1; weak D call: TRBD2 (5 bases). Trimming cost V 4 bases and J 10 bases, with 17 bases left between them. The CDR3 has 14 amino acids. From germline, CDR1 is LNHDA and CDR2 SQIVND (reference sequence).

The CDR3 DNA follows: TGTGCCAGTAGTAACAACAGGGGACGGCAAGAGACCCAGTACTTC. Protein product: CASSNNRGRQETQYF. The chain combines TRBV19 with TRBJ2-5; 7 nucleotides line up with TRBD1. The CDR3 spans 15 residues. Trimming cost V 4 bases and J 2 bases; bases outside gene matches: 7. Germline CDR1 is LNHDA and CDR2 is SQIVND (reference sequence). The full variable domain, in which reference TRBV19 and TRBJ2-5 provide the parts outside the CDR3, is DGGITQSPKYLFRKEGQNVTLSCEQNLNHDAMYWYRQDPGQGLRLIYYSQIVNDFQKGDIAEGYSVSREKKESFPLTVTSAQKNPTAFYLCASSNNRGRQETQYFGPGTRLLVL.

The CDR3 nucleotides read TGTGCCAGCAGCCATAGCGGGAGGGCCTCCGAGCAGTACTTC. Translating gives CASSHSGRASEQYF. The J gene is TRBJ2-7, the V gene TRBV7-3, with TRBD2 identical over 11 bases. Germline V CDR1 and CDR2: SGHTA, FQGTGA. J gave up 6 bases and V 5 bases, and 6 bases lay outside the gene matches. This CDR3 spans 14 amino acids.

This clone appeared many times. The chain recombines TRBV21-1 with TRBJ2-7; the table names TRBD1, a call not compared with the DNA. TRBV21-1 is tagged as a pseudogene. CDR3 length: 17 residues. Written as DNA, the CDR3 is TGTGCCAGCAGCAAAGGGGGCAGGGGGGACAGGGCCTACGAGCAGTACTTC. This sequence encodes CASSKGGRGDRAYEQYF.

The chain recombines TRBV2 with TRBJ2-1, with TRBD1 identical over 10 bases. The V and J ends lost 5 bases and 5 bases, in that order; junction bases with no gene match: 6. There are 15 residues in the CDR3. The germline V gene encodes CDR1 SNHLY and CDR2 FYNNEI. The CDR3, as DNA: TGTGCCAGCAGTCAGGACAGGGGGGGAAACAATGAGCAGTTCTTC. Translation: CASSQDRGGNNEQFF.